The clone carrying this T cell receptor (beta chain) has just a few counts. Germline CDR1 reads SGHDT; CDR2 reads YYEEEE. This CDR3 spans 14 amino acids. Trimming removed 0 bases from V and 6 bases from J; junction bases left unmatched: 3. The data were taken from a study of regulatory T cells in long-lasting Graves disease. Whole-study context: A definition of persistent Graves' disease required over 5 years of antithyroid drugs plus positive TSH receptor antibodies.

CDR3-region Arm-PCR and iRepertoire HTBI primers produced the TCR beta libraries. Using its own MiXCR run on the multiplex PCR reads, TCRdb lists one record per CDR3 protein. The sample contains about 430,000 distinct CDR3 sequences, approximately 22% of which appear only once. Regarding time point: persistent/refractory GD, antithyroid drugs over 5 years with positive TRAb. The authors made the TCR library using RNA they extracted from PBMCs. A volume of 7 to 9 milliliters of peripheral blood was collected in EDTA tubes. The rearrangement links TRBV5-6 to TRBJ2-1; TRBD2 matches 7 bases. The receptor was derived from a female donor with Graves disease. The source was peripheral blood mononuclear cells (PBMCs), collected when the disease was refractory, from a patient treated with antithyroid drugs. CDR3 sequence (DNA): TGTGCCAGCAGCTTGGTGCTAGCGGTCAATGAGCAGTTCTTC. The encoded protein is CASSLVLAVNEQFF.